This TCR beta chain was found in a study of molecular identifiers for immune sequencing clone quantification. TCRdb reprocessed the PCR reads via MiXCR and lists one record per CDR3 protein. The sample yields about 65,000 distinct CDR3 sequences, under 20% seen once. The CDR3 length is 13 residues. With 2 bases removed from V and 3 bases from J, the gap between germline ends came to 9 bases. Germline lookup yields CDR1 SGDLS and CDR2 YYNGEE. This clonotype was seen ten or more times. The gene calls are TRBV9 and TRBJ2-7, with D possibly matching TRBD2 (5 bases). The sequence was collected from a human donor in good health. Some libraries in this study had Jurkat cell RNA spiked in. The material sequenced was naive CD8+ T cells from blood, with Jurkat cell RNA spiked in. Stated subset: FACS-sorted CD8+CD4-CCR7+CD45RA+ naive T cells. The CDR3 DNA sequence: TGTGCCAGCAGCGTCGGACTGCACTACGAGCAGTACTTC. This sequence encodes CASSVGLHYEQYF.